The next 5 T cell receptor beta chains were all read from a single sample in a study of OX40 agonist ivuxolimab in advanced cancers. Sequencing used immunoSEQ multiplex PCR; TCRdb keeps in-frame clones, though not all of them. Altogether roughly 20,000 clones are present, 80% to 90% being singletons, with the ten largest covering around 16%. Sequenced here: CD4+ or CD8+ T cells sorted from blood, sampled in a trial of the OX40 agonist ivuxolimab. Source of these receptors: an adult with an advanced solid tumor such as melanoma, head and neck, liver or kidney cancer.

This chain uses TRBV25-1 with TRBJ1-4; a weak D match, TRBD1 (5 bases). Looked up from germline, CDR1 is MGHDK and CDR2 is SYGVNS. The length of the CDR3 is 15 residues. Trimming removed 1 base from V and 4 bases from J, with 10 bases in between. CDR3 in amino acids: CASSESGRVNEKLFF. The CDR3 DNA is TGTGCCAGCAGTGAATCGGGCAGGGTTAATGAAAAACTGTTTTTT.

V gene TRBV15 combines with J gene TRBJ2-6; D remains unclear. There are 13 residues in the CDR3. From germline, CDR1 is LNHNV and CDR2 YYDKDF (reference sequence). Trimming pared 6 bases from V and 4 bases from J, leaving 7 bases between. This CDR3 reads CATREFGANVLTF. As DNA, the CDR3 is TGTGCCACCAGGGAGTTCGGGGCCAACGTCCTGACTTTC.

This clone has just one count. The same CDR3 is also encoded by other DNA sequences in this sample. The chain is built from TRBV5-1 and TRBJ1-4; TRBD1 matches at 8 bases. Germline CDR1 is SGHRS and CDR2 is YFSETQ. V was clipped by 4 bases and J by 7 bases; unmatched bases: 6. The CDR3 is 14 residues long. CDR3 sequence reads: CASSVQGAGEKLFF. The CDR3 coding sequence is TGCGCCAGCAGCGTCCAGGGGGCGGGTGAAAAACTGTTTTTT.

The J gene is TRBJ1-2, the V gene TRBV6-1; 9 bases are a match to TRBD1. The trim removed 4 bases at V and 8 bases at J, leaving 2 bases unmatched. The CDR3 contains 12 residues. Germline values: CDR1 MNHNS, CDR2 SASEGT. CDR3 in DNA: TGTGCCAGCAGTGGGACAGGGGCGGGCTACACCTTC. Protein sequence: CASSGTGAGYTF.

The genes are TRBV5-6 and TRBJ2-3; D might be TRBD2 (6 bases). The CDR3 has 15 amino acids. Trimming cost V 7 bases and J 1 base, with 16 bases left between them. Germline CDR1 SGHDT, CDR2 YYEEEE. The CDR3 sequence: CASSAGKQGTDTQYF. CDR3 DNA sequence: TGTGCCAGCTCTGCGGGGAAACAGGGCACAGATACGCAGTATTTT.